Below, one T cell receptor beta chain is given with its context. An end of the junction differs from the germline gene, which may be a read error. This sample stems from a study of identical twins. The CDR3 extends over 17 amino acids. Germline V gene sequence: CDR1 SGDLS, CDR2 YYNGEE. Using its own MiXCR run on the 5' RACE reads, TCRdb lists one record per CDR3 protein. The sample lists 1.5 million to 2 million distinct CDR3 sequences, roughly a third occurring once. This sequence originates from a newborn girl in good health. The rearrangement joins TRBV9 to TRBJ1-6; D unclear. Sequencing was performed on cord blood. The CDR3 here is CANSVGRGGGYNSPLHF. The CDR3, as DNA: TGTGCCAACAGCGTAGGGAGAGGCGGAGGTTATAATTCACCCCTCCACTTT.